The 21 T cell receptor beta chains presented below share a single source sample, sequenced in a study of identical twins. TCRdb passed the 5' RACE reads through MiXCR, listing each CDR3 protein once. Of 500,000 or so distinct CDR3 sequences in the sample, 22% were seen once. These data also featured in a second study, about T cells expressing NK-cell markers.

Sequenced material: CD4+ T cells sorted from blood. The receptors shown here come from a woman aged 18-29 years in good health.

CDR3 sequence (DNA): TGTGCCAGCAGCTTGGTTAGGAACAACGAGCAGTACTTC. It translates to CASSLVRNNEQYF. The chain couples TRBV11-3 to TRBJ2-7; no definite D call. The CDR3 covers 13 residues. V was trimmed by 3 bases and J by 5 bases, leaving 11 bases between them. Germline V lookup: CDR1 SGHNT, CDR2 YENEEA.

This clonotype has only a few counts. The genes are TRBV11-1 and TRBJ1-5, with 7 positions matching TRBD1. This CDR3 spans 15 amino acids. V lost 3 bases to trimming and J lost 3 bases; unmatched junction nucleotides: 5. Germline V CDR1 and CDR2: SGHAT, FQDESV (reference sequence). The CDR3 loop reads CASSFQGGNNQPQHF. CDR3 DNA: TGTGCCAGCAGCTTTCAGGGGGGAAACAATCAGCCCCAGCATTTT.

This clonotype was detected many times. The chain links TRBV12-3 or TRBV12-4 to TRBJ1-3, with a possible D match to TRBD1 (5 bases). The CDR3 contains 13 residues. Trimming pared 5 bases from V and 4 bases from J, leaving 9 bases between. CDR3 nucleotides: TGTGCCAGCAGTGATAACAGGGGAAACACCATATATTTT. Its translation is CASSDNRGNTIYF.

The genes are TRBV3-1 and TRBJ2-7; the D gene is possibly TRBD2 (5 bases). The CDR3 spans 15 residues. CDR1 is LGHDT and CDR2 is YNNKEL in the germline V gene (reference sequence). Trimming pared 0 bases from V and 3 bases from J, leaving 12 bases between. Written as DNA, the CDR3 is TGTGCCAGCAGCCAAGATTGGGAGTGGTACTACGAGCAGTACTTC. This gives the protein CASSQDWEWYYEQYF.

This clonotype came up a few times. The gene calls are TRBV5-1 and TRBJ1-1; tentatively, D is TRBD1 (5 bases). The CDR3 extends over 15 amino acids. CDR1 is SGHRS, CDR2 YFSETQ, per germline. V shed 6 bases and J shed 3 bases, with 18 bases lying between them. The CDR3 loop reads CASTPGQGMDTEAFF. CDR3 sequence (DNA): TGCGCCAGCACCCCAGGGCAGGGTATGGACACTGAAGCTTTCTTT.

The chain has TRBV18 and TRBJ2-1; weak D call: TRBD2 (6 bases). V shed 1 base and J shed 3 bases, with 16 bases lying between them. The CDR3 sequence is 17 residues long. Germline values: CDR1 KGHSH, CDR2 LQKENI. As DNA, the CDR3 is TGTGCCAGCTCACCACTCGGCGGGAAGGGAGGCTACAATGAGCAGTTCTTC. Translating gives CASSPLGGKGGYNEQFF. Using reference TRBV18 and TRBJ2-1 for the parts outside the CDR3, the full variable domain is NAGVMQNPRHLVRRRGQEARLRCSPMKGHSHVYWYRQLPEEGLKFMVYLQKENIIDESGMPKERFSAEFPKEGPSILRIQQVVRGDSAAYFCASSPLGGKGGYNEQFFGPGTRLTVL.

This clonotype was observed a handful of times. V and J are TRBV9 and TRBJ2-1, with 12 nucleotides matching TRBD2. In germline, CDR1 is SGDLS, CDR2 YYNGEE. V dropped 3 bases and J dropped 6; count of bases not matched to a gene: 10. The CDR3 extends over 17 amino acids. The CDR3: CASSAGRTSGTPNEQFF. Written as DNA, the CDR3 is TGTGCCAGCAGCGCAGGGAGGACTAGCGGGACCCCCAATGAGCAGTTCTTC.

A few counts support this clonotype. The rearrangement links TRBV12-3 or TRBV12-4 to TRBJ2-2, with D possibly TRBD2 on 6 matching bases. Trimming removed 5 bases from V and 0 bases from J, with 13 bases in between. The CDR3 sequence is 16 residues long. This chain's CDR3 is CASSAQLAANTGELFF. The CDR3 DNA sequence: TGTGCCAGCAGTGCCCAACTAGCTGCGAACACCGGGGAGCTGTTTTTT.

There are a few counts of this clonotype. The J gene is TRBJ2-7, the V gene TRBV7-9, with D perhaps TRBD1 or TRBD2 (5 bases each). With 6 bases removed from V and 7 bases from J, the gap between germline ends came to 13 bases. CDR3 size: 12 residues. Germline V gene lookup returns CDR1 SEHNR and CDR2 FQNEAQ (reference sequence). DNA of the CDR3: TGTGCCAGCAGTTCGGCCTGGGGGGAGCAGTACTTC. This encodes CASSSAWGEQYF.

In this sample, this clonotype turned up a few times. The rearrangement joins TRBV25-1 to TRBJ2-5, with a tentative D call TRBD2 (6 bases). Germline CDR1 and CDR2: MGHDK and SYGVNS. The CDR3 is 14 residues long. The V and J ends lost 3 bases and 5 bases respectively, with 13 bases between them. CDR3 in DNA: TGTGCCAGCAGTGATCGCTTTGGAGGGGAGACCCAGTACTTC. It encodes CASSDRFGGETQYF.

This clonotype was seen more than once but under ten times. The chain carries TRBV18 and TRBJ1-1; D ambiguous. Germline V gene sequence: CDR1 KGHSH, CDR2 LQKENI. V gave up 4 bases and J gave up 8 bases, with 11 bases separating them. This CDR3 has 12 amino acids. The CDR3 DNA sequence: TGTGCCAGCTCACTAAACAAAGCCGAAGCTTTCTTT. Amino acids: CASSLNKAEAFF.

J is TRBJ2-7 and V is TRBV15; the match to TRBD1 covers 8 bases. Trimming at V came to 2 bases and at J to 5 bases, leaving 5 bases not matched to a gene. The CDR3 has 14 residues. CDR1 is LNHNV and CDR2 is YYDKDF in the germline V gene (reference sequence). This CDR3 is CATSRPDRGNEQYF. The CDR3 nucleotides are TGTGCCACCAGCAGACCCGACAGGGGAAACGAGCAGTACTTC.

This clonotype has just a few counts. The V call is TRBV7-2, the J call TRBJ2-1; maybe TRBD1 (6 bases). Germline values: CDR1 SGHTA, CDR2 FQGNSA. V shed 5 bases and J shed 5 bases, with 16 bases lying between them. CDR3 length: 15 residues. The CDR3 nucleotides are TGTGCCAGCAGCCTAGTTGGGGGCACTAACAATGAGCAGTTCTTC. Translation: CASSLVGGTNNEQFF.

There are a few counts of this clonotype. J is TRBJ1-1 and V is TRBV20-1; D gene unclear. The CDR3 extends over 10 amino acids. V lost 6 bases and J lost 8, with 10 bases in between. The germline gives CDR1 DFQATT, CDR2 SNEGSKA (reference sequence). CDR3 loop: CSALLQEAFF. In nucleotides, the CDR3 is TGCAGTGCCCTACTCCAAGAAGCTTTCTTT.

A few counts support this clonotype. V usage is TRBV29-1 and J usage is TRBJ2-7; TRBD2 aligns across 10 bases. CDR1 is SQVTM and CDR2 is ANQGSEA in the germline V gene. This CDR3 region has 12 residues. Germline trimming cut 6 bases from V and 7 bases from J; bases unmatched to any gene: 6. In DNA form, the CDR3 reads TGCAGCGTAGCGGGAGGGGGTAAGGAGCAGTACTTC. Protein: CSVAGGGKEQYF.

This clonotype appeared a few times. The J gene is TRBJ1-1, the V gene TRBV6-5; 7 nucleotides line up with TRBD1. Trimming at V came to 0 bases and at J to 4 bases, leaving 5 bases not matched to a gene. CDR1 and CDR2 from the germline V gene are MNHEY and SVGAGI. CDR3 length: 15 amino acids. CDR3 nucleotide sequence: TGTGCCAGCAGTTACTCGGCAGGGGGTCGCACTGAAGCTTTCTTT. Amino acid sequence: CASSYSAGGRTEAFF.

V usage is TRBV30 and J usage is TRBJ2-1; D remains unclear. This CDR3 spans 15 amino acids. Germline CDR1 GTSNPN, CDR2 SVGIG (reference sequence). With 2 bases removed from V and 8 bases from J, the gap between germline ends came to 19 bases. CDR3 protein: CAWSLSVKPRDEQFF. The DNA for the CDR3 is TGTGCCTGGAGTTTAAGCGTGAAACCAAGGGATGAGCAGTTCTTC.

The chain has TRBV10-3 and TRBJ2-1, with D possibly TRBD1 on 5 matching bases. The CDR3 is 15 amino acids. Germline values: CDR1 ENHRY, CDR2 SYGVKD. Trimming cost V 8 bases and J 4 bases, with 18 bases left between them. The CDR3 bases are TGTGCCATCGCCCCGGGCAGGGAAGCTTACAATGAGCAGTTCTTC. Protein: CAIAPGREAYNEQFF.

J is TRBJ2-5 and V is TRBV3-1; 7 bases map to TRBD1. Per germline, CDR1 LGHDT and CDR2 YNNKEL (reference sequence). The V gene end was trimmed by 1 base and the J gene end by 5 bases; junction bases not matched to a gene: 7. CDR3 length: 15 amino acids. The CDR3 spells CASSQVWTGRETQYF. The DNA of the CDR3 is TGTGCCAGCAGCCAAGTGTGGACAGGAAGGGAGACCCAGTACTTC.

The table lists this clonotype with many counts. This chain links TRBV20-1 with TRBJ2-3; the D is unclear. Trimming removed 0 bases at V and 3 bases at J, with 7 bases between. The CDR3 consists of 13 residues. Germline lookup yields CDR1 DFQATT and CDR2 SNEGSKA (reference sequence). CDR3 loop: CSARDQKTDTQYF. The CDR3, as DNA: TGCAGTGCTAGAGATCAAAAGACAGATACGCAGTATTTT.

This clonotype was counted only a few times. The chain combines TRBV20-1 with TRBJ1-4, with no clear D. The length of the CDR3 is 14 residues. Looked up from germline, CDR1 is DFQATT and CDR2 is SNEGSKA (reference sequence). Trimming stripped 3 bases from V and 0 bases from J, with 8 bases between. Here the CDR3 DNA reads TGCAGTGCTAGTCTGGATGCAACTAATGAAAAACTGTTTTTT. This encodes CSASLDATNEKLFF.